These 22 T cell receptor beta chains were sequenced from one sample in a study of shared clonotypes between healthy human individuals. Clones were sequenced by immunoSEQ multiplex PCR, and TCRdb holds only the in-frame ones, with some missing. The top ten clones hold 12% of a sample with 450,000 to 500,000 clones, 70% to 80% of them seen once. The sequenced sample was PBMCs. The receptor set was obtained from a woman aged 40-49 years in good health. Some clones in this sample may be carry-over from other donors' samples.

CDR3 coding DNA: TGTGCCAGCAGCGTCGACAGGACCTACGAGCAGTACTTC. It codes for CASSVDRTYEQYF. The chain recombines TRBV5-4 with TRBJ2-7; tentative D call: TRBD1 (6 bases). The CDR3 loop spans 13 amino acids. CDR1 is SGHNT and CDR2 is YYREEE in the germline V gene (reference sequence). V shed 4 bases and J shed 2 bases, with 10 bases lying between them.

The table lists this clone with a few counts. The chain recombines TRBV5-1 with TRBJ2-7; the match to TRBD1 covers 10 bases. Germline lookup yields CDR1 SGHRS and CDR2 YFSETQ. The trim removed 6 bases at V and 2 bases at J, leaving 8 bases unmatched. There are 15 residues in the CDR3. The CDR3 reads CASTALGQGTYEQYF. The CDR3 region has the DNA TGCGCCAGCACTGCTTTGGGACAGGGGACCTACGAGCAGTACTTC.

Comments on this clone: Other DNA sequences in the sample encode the same CDR3. This chain connects TRBV29-1 to TRBJ2-6; 7 bases match TRBD1. V was pared by 7 bases and J by 2 bases, with 2 bases of the junction left unmatched. This CDR3 spans 13 amino acids. Germline loops: CDR1 SQVTM, CDR2 ANQGSEA. The CDR3 bases are TGCAGCGCACAGGGGACTGGGGCCAACGTCCTGACTTTC. Translated, it gives CSAQGTGANVLTF.

The V call is TRBV28, the J call TRBJ2-7; 9 bases line up with TRBD1. Germline CDR1 reads MDHEN; CDR2 reads SYDVKM. The CDR3 sequence is 13 residues long. V dropped 6 bases and J dropped 10; count of bases not matched to a gene: 10. The CDR3 bases are TGTGCCAGCAGGGCTAACGACAGGGGGTTTCAGTACTTC. Translating it yields CASRANDRGFQYF.

The chain joins TRBV5-1 to TRBJ2-1; 8 nucleotides align to TRBD1. Unmatched junction bases numbered 13, after V lost 3 bases and J lost 5 bases. There are 17 residues in the CDR3. CDR1 and CDR2 (germline): SGHRS, YFSETQ. CDR3 residues: CASSSGAGGRVNNEQFF. DNA of the CDR3: TGCGCCAGCAGCTCGGGGGCAGGGGGCAGAGTTAACAATGAGCAGTTCTTC.

In its sample, this clone was seen a few times. The chain recombines TRBV7-2 with TRBJ1-5; D ambiguous. This CDR3 has 15 amino acids. V was pared by 2 bases and J by 6 bases, with 14 bases between. Germline values: CDR1 SGHTA, CDR2 FQGNSA. The CDR3 here is CASSLSWVLGQPQHF. The CDR3 DNA follows: TGTGCCAGCAGCTTATCGTGGGTGTTGGGTCAGCCCCAGCATTTT.

CDR3 sequence (DNA): TGTGCCAGTAGTCCCTGGGGACTAGCGGGAGTCAATGAGCAGTTCTTC. Protein: CASSPWGLAGVNEQFF. The V and J genes are TRBV19 and TRBJ2-1; TRBD2 matches 14 bases. This CDR3 comprises 16 residues. Germline V lookup: CDR1 LNHDA, CDR2 SQIVND (reference sequence). V lost 5 bases, J lost 6 bases, and 6 bases stayed unmatched.

This clone was counted once. The chain couples TRBV5-1 to TRBJ2-7, with TRBD1 identical over 8 bases. The V and J ends lost 0 bases and 1 base, in that order; junction bases with no gene match: 9. The CDR3 has 17 amino acids. The germline V gene has CDR1 SGHRS and CDR2 YFSETQ. CDR3 coding DNA: TGCGCCAGCAGCTTGGGGACAGGGTATGGGGGTTCCTACGAGCAGTACTTC. This encodes CASSLGTGYGGSYEQYF.

This clone was counted at least ten times. The V call is TRBV5-4, the J call TRBJ2-5; 12 positions match TRBD2. This CDR3 spans 16 amino acids. Looked up from germline, CDR1 is SGHNT and CDR2 is YYREEE (reference sequence). V lost 4 bases and J lost 0; bases outside the gene matches: 4. DNA for the CDR3: TGTGCCAGCAGCCGTCTAGCGGGAGGGTACCAAGAGACCCAGTACTTC. This gives the protein CASSRLAGGYQETQYF.

Concerning this clone: The same CDR3 is also encoded by other DNA sequences in this sample. This sequence joins TRBV7-9 and TRBJ1-3, with D possibly being TRBD1 (5 bases). This CDR3 region has 17 residues. The germline CDR1 and CDR2 sequences are SEHNR and FQNEAQ (reference sequence). V dropped 1 base and J dropped 1 base, with 14 bases sitting between them. The CDR3 DNA is TGTGCCAGCAGCTTAGGTCAGGGACGCGGTTCTGGAAACACCATATATTTT. The encoded protein is CASSLGQGRGSGNTIYF. The full variable domain, in which reference TRBV7-9 and TRBJ1-3 provide the parts outside the CDR3, is DTGVSQNPRHKITKRGQNVTFRCDPISEHNRLYWYRQTLGQGPEFLTYFQNEAQLEKSRLLSDRFSAERPKGSFSTLEIQRTEQGDSAMYLCASSLGQGRGSGNTIYFGEGSWLTVV.

The rearrangement joins TRBV5-1 to TRBJ1-3, with TRBD1 as a possible D gene (6 bases). The length of the CDR3 is 16 residues. V shed 3 bases and J shed 0 bases, with 13 bases lying between them. Germline V CDR1 and CDR2: SGHRS, YFSETQ. Here the CDR3 DNA reads TGCGCCAGCAGCTGGGGGGGCGCTAGCTCTGGAAACACCATATATTTT. Its protein product is CASSWGGASSGNTIYF.

V usage is TRBV29-1 and J usage is TRBJ2-5, with 13 bases matching TRBD2. Trimming took 5 bases from V and 12 from J; bases not matched to a gene: 12. Germline V gene sequence: CDR1 SQVTM, CDR2 ANQGSEA. The length of the CDR3 is 14 residues. The CDR3 region is CSVKGLAGNVIEYF. DNA for the CDR3: TGCAGCGTTAAGGGACTAGCGGGAAATGTAATTGAGTACTTC.

This sequence joins TRBV18 and TRBJ1-1; 9 bases map to TRBD1. The CDR3 is 15 amino acids. J gave up 8 bases and V 8 bases, and 15 bases lay outside the gene matches. From germline, CDR1 is KGHSH and CDR2 LQKENI. This CDR3 reads CASHESTGGVGEAFF. The CDR3 DNA sequence: TGTGCCAGCCACGAGTCCACAGGGGGCGTAGGAGAAGCTTTCTTT.

The chain joins TRBV5-4 to TRBJ2-7, with a weak D call TRBD1 (6 bases). This CDR3 comprises 14 residues. V was pared by 4 bases and J by 5 bases, with 16 bases between. CDR1 is SGHNT and CDR2 is YYREEE in the germline V gene (reference sequence). The CDR3 sequence: CASSPRTANHEQYF. CDR3 DNA: TGTGCCAGCAGCCCCAGGACAGCGAACCACGAGCAGTACTTC.

This clone is medium-sized by share. The sample has other DNA sequences that encode this CDR3 too. This chain connects TRBV18 to TRBJ2-7; TRBD2 matches at 14 bases. Trimming at V came to 0 bases and at J to 5 bases, leaving 12 bases not matched to a gene. Per germline, CDR1 KGHSH and CDR2 LQKENI. The CDR3 covers 19 residues. This chain's CDR3 is CASSPPYSGLAGDLNEQYF. The CDR3 coding sequence is TGTGCCAGCTCACCACCCTACTCGGGACTAGCGGGAGATTTGAACGAGCAGTACTTC.

The chain joins TRBV6-1 to TRBJ2-7; either TRBD1 or TRBD2 may fit D (5 bases each). The CDR3 consists of 13 residues. V gave up 8 bases and J gave up 3 bases, with 14 bases separating them. Per the germline V gene, CDR1 is MNHNS and CDR2 is SASEGT. CDR3 sequence: CASLSGDHYEQYF. CDR3 nucleotide sequence: TGTGCCAGCCTATCCGGGGACCACTACGAGCAGTACTTC.

The CDR3, as DNA: TGTGCCAGCAGTGTTTTTAGAAATGAAAAACTGTTTTTT. As protein: CASSVFRNEKLFF. V usage is TRBV2 and J usage is TRBJ1-4; no firm D call. This CDR3 contains 13 residues. Trimming took 4 bases from V and 5 from J, leaving 8 bases between them. In germline, CDR1 is SNHLY, CDR2 FYNNEI.

V and J are TRBV10-2 and TRBJ2-5; TRBD2 might be the D (6 bases). Germline values: CDR1 WSHSY, CDR2 SAAADI. With 2 bases removed from V and 0 bases from J, the gap between germline ends came to 7 bases. The CDR3 extends over 14 amino acids. The CDR3 is CASSEASDQETQYF. The CDR3 DNA reads as TGCGCCAGCAGTGAGGCTAGCGACCAAGAGACCCAGTACTTC.

The rearrangement joins TRBV28 to TRBJ1-1; D is uncertain. Germline loops: CDR1 MDHEN, CDR2 SYDVKM. V gave up 5 bases and J gave up 11 bases, with 18 bases separating them. The CDR3 loop spans 13 amino acids. This CDR3 reads CASSVVEARVAFF. In DNA form, the CDR3 reads TGTGCCAGCAGTGTTGTCGAGGCGCGGGTTGCTTTCTTT.

The chain uses TRBV19 and TRBJ1-1; 7 positions agree with TRBD1. CDR3 length: 15 residues. V lost 5 bases, J lost 4 bases, and 10 bases stayed unmatched. Germline CDR1 is LNHDA and CDR2 is SQIVND (reference sequence). For the CDR3, the DNA is TGTGCCAGTAGTTCCACGACAGGGTTGTTCACTGAAGCTTTCTTT. Translating gives CASSSTTGLFTEAFF.

The table lists this clone with a few counts. This specimen includes other DNA sequences encoding the same CDR3. This rearrangement joins TRBV7-3 to TRBJ2-1; 9 bases match TRBD2. There are 15 residues in the CDR3. V trimming: 5 bases; J trimming: 0 bases; junction bases outside the gene matches: 2. Germline V gives CDR1 SGHTA, CDR2 FQGTGA. The CDR3 DNA reads as TGTGCCAGCAGCCCACTAGCGGGCTCCTACAATGAGCAGTTCTTC. This translates into CASSPLAGSYNEQFF. The whole variable domain, remainder taken from reference TRBV7-3 and TRBJ2-1, is GAGVSQTPSNKVTEKGKYVELRCDPISGHTALYWYRQSLGQGPEFLIYFQGTGAADDSGLPNDRFFAVRPEGSVSTLKIQRTERGDSAVYLCASSPLAGSYNEQFFGPGTRLTVL.

V usage is TRBV11-2 and J usage is TRBJ2-5; 14 bases match TRBD2. This CDR3 comprises 18 residues. CDR1 is SGHAT and CDR2 is FQNNGV in the germline V gene. Losses at the gene ends were 5 bases for V and 4 bases for J; bases not matched to a gene: 12. This CDR3 is CASSLGLAGGALRETQYF. The CDR3 region has the DNA TGTGCCAGCAGCCTCGGACTAGCGGGAGGCGCGTTACGAGAGACCCAGTACTTC.